The present TCR beta chain was sequenced within a study of Graves' ophthalmopathy and Graves' hyperthyroidism. Background on the study: The authors collected peripheral blood at initial diagnosis, before any treatment.

Exclusion covered patients with other autoimmune diseases or uncontrolled infections (as well as pregnancy or lactation). As the starting material, roughly 9.7 ml of fresh peripheral blood yielded the PBMCs. Amplification from RNA transcripts yielded the TCR beta CDR3 regions. After a first-round RT-PCR with HTBI primers, a second-round multiplex PCR was run. A single record per CDR3 protein comes from TCRdb applying MiXCR to the multiplex PCR reads. The profile covers just over 600,000 distinct CDR3 sequences, with about a fifth appearing a single time and around 6.5% taken by the ten largest. Trimming took 1 base from V and 2 from J; bases not matched to a gene: 5. Germline CDR1 reads MGHRA; CDR2 reads YSYEKL. The CDR3 consists of 15 residues.

The sample comprised peripheral blood. The source is a woman aged 18-30 years with stable Graves' hyperthyroidism. Some clones in this sample may be carry-over from other donors' samples. This chain joins TRBV4-1 and TRBJ2-7; TRBD1 aligns across 7 bases. The CDR3 DNA is TGCGCCAGCAGCCAAGCCCTGGGACAGACCTACGAGCAGTACTTC. It is translated as CASSQALGQTYEQYF.